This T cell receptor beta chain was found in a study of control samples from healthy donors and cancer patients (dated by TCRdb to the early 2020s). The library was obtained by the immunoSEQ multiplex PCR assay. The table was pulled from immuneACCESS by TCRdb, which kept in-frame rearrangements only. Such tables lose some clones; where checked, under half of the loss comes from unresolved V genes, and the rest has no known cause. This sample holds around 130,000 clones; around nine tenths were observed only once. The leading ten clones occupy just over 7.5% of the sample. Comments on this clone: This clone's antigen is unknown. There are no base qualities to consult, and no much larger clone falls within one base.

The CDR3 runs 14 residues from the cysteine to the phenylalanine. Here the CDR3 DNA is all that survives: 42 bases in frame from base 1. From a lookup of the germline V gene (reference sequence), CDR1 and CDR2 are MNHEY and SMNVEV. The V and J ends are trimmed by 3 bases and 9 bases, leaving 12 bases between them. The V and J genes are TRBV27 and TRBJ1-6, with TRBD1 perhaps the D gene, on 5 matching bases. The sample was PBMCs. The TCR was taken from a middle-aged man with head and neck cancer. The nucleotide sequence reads TGTGCCAGCAGTTTTAGGCAGGGTGGTTCACCCCTCCACTTT. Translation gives CASSFRQGGSPLHF.